The T cell receptor (beta chain) described here comes from a study of cytomegalovirus exposure and HLA in healthy donors. This clone was seen more than once but under ten times. Its antigen remains unidentified. Trimming removed 6 bases from V and 1 base from J, with 12 bases in between. The CDR3 sequence is 15 residues long. CDR1 is SNHLY and CDR2 is FYNNEI in the germline V gene. The PCR employed 60 Vbeta primers together with 13 Jbeta primers. As handled by the study authors: Later, roughly 86 million unique TCR beta chains were counted in an analysis, and about 10 million of them were shared. Sequencing was performed with immunoSEQ multiplex PCR; in TCRdb, only in-frame clones are kept and a portion is missing. The DNA gave D and trimming, while V, J and clone size come from that table. This sample has around 120,000 clones, with 65% to 80% found just once. Study-level points and caveats: Most TCR sequences were uncommon, yet certain public TCRs appeared in many donors.

This TCR derives from a man between 25 and 39 years old in good health and CMV-seronegative. This rearrangement joins TRBV2 to TRBJ2-2; no clear D. The sequenced sample was PBMCs. The CDR3 region has the DNA TGTGCCAGCAGAGATAACAGTTTGAACACCGGGGAGCTGTTTTTT. As protein: CASRDNSLNTGELFF.